This T cell receptor beta chain is from a study of blood T cells in healthy people across ages. This clonotype was observed at least ten times. A sample-barcoded 5' primer and a J-beta primer mix were used in a second PCR of about 7 to 12 cycles. TCRdb itself ran the 5' RACE reads through MiXCR, one entry per CDR3 protein. The table has hundreds of thousands of distinct CDR3 sequences, less than 40% seen once; the top ten hold roughly 14%. This CDR3 has 18 amino acids. Germline lookup yields CDR1 SGHVS and CDR2 FNYEAQ. The ends were cut back, 1 base at V and 8 bases at J, with 23 bases in the middle. The origin of this receptor is a woman of 80 years or more in good health. Sample: blood. The rearrangement links TRBV7-6 to TRBJ1-4, with D perhaps matching TRBD1 (5 bases). CDR3: CASSLEPPRQNQGEKLFF. The CDR3 DNA is TGTGCCAGCAGCTTAGAGCCCCCCCGACAGAATCAGGGCGAAAAACTGTTTTTT.